This entry is about one TCR beta chain. What this receptor recognizes is not known. Base qualities are missing; no much larger clone stands one base away. Library prep was done by the immunoSEQ multiplex PCR assay. For the multiplex PCR, a mixture combining 60 forward primers for TCR Vbeta segments and 13 reverse primers for TCR Jbeta segments was used. The CDR3 region of rearranged TCR beta genes was amplified from genomic DNA by a multiplex PCR assay. The amplified TCR beta libraries were sequenced on the Illumina HiSeq System as 87-base-pair reads. The study's own analysis went as follows. A later analysis counted tens of millions of unique TCR beta chains across the 700 or so repertoires, and roughly 10 million of these chains were shared by at least two donors. To remove PCR and sequencing errors, raw reads were error-corrected and collapsed into unique sequences using a nearest-neighbor algorithm that merged closely related sequences. CDR3 sequences were aligned to IMGT reference sequences to assign V, D and J gene segments. Each retained sequence needed at least a six-nucleotide match to both a V gene segment and a J gene segment. Rearrangements were called productive when the CDR3 lacked stop codons and stayed in frame with V and J; all others were non-productive. Following IMGT convention, CDR3 was defined as the stretch from the second conserved V-encoded cysteine up to the conserved J-encoded phenylalanine. In an earlier analysis of more than 550 of the donors, sequences lacking an unambiguous match to a single V gene segment were excluded. An earlier analysis of several hundred of the donors called V segments functional above 56.7% productive rearrangements and segregating when the between-donor standard deviation exceeded 5%. A statistical classification framework was built for diagnosing cytomegalovirus status from the catalog of TCR beta chain sequences. In a later analysis, TCR nucleotide sequences were compared against IMGT/GENE-DB human TR gene sequences so that V and J genes could be assigned. Using the TCRdist pipeline, a later analysis assigned CDR3 sequences along with most-parsimonious VDJ recombination scenarios. In a later analysis, each TCR beta chain was defined by its CDR3 amino acid sequence together with its V-gene family, and reads without a unique V-gene family were excluded. To address suspected cross-contamination and a sequencing artifact, a later analysis removed 450 to 700 highly shared, low-generation-probability nucleotide sequences. For each public chain, a later analysis derived a clonal expansion index from normalized ranks of inferred template counts within each repertoire. In a later analysis, generation probabilities were computed with a VDJ recombination model fitted to out-of-frame rearrangements, and the resulting probabilities were checked against IGoR. A later analysis scored TCR-TCR, TCR-HLA and TCR-CMV co-occurrence with hypergeometric tests, applying a repertoire-size bias correction to TCR pairs. To estimate false discovery rates, a later analysis permuted the HLA or CMV assignments 20 times. In a later analysis, co-occurring TCRs were grouped using DBSCAN, and TCRdist sequence similarity was added for clustering within HLA-allele-positive subsets. Repertoires with fewer than 30,000 or more than 120,000 public chains, plus five repertoires with anomalous nucleotide sharing, were excluded from co-occurrence clustering. TCRdb took this table from immuneACCESS and kept in-frame rearrangements with V and J called. Such tables lack part of the clones; where checked against another copy, unresolved V genes explain under half of the gap, and the rest is unexplained. V, J and clone size reflect that table, while D and trimming were determined from the DNA. This sample holds around 200,000 clones; 75% to 90% were observed only once. The ten largest clones take up 0.65% of the sample.

These data originate in a study of cytomegalovirus exposure and HLA in healthy donors (dated by TCRdb to between 2016 and 2019). In the study overall: An earlier analysis of roughly 500 of the donors reported 250 to 350 Gb of sequence data and approximately 120 million unique TCR beta sequences obtained from approximately 180 million T cells. A separate validation cohort of roughly 120 different subjects was used in addition to the roughly 700-subject first cohort. To decide whether each TCR beta V gene segment behaved as functional or pseudogenic, an earlier analysis of some 540 of the donors relied on high-throughput TCR beta sequencing. High-throughput TCR immunosequencing, statistical association of individual TCRs with disease status, and machine learning were combined to predict cytomegalovirus infection status. About five DR-DQ haplotypes were treated as single units for association and clustering because of strong linkage in the cohort. To study patterns of TCR occurrence, a later analysis re-analyzed previously published TCR beta repertoires from more than 550 donors and added high-resolution HLA genotyping. Among 398 genotyped donors of the cohort, an average of 235,054 unique TCR beta nucleotide sequences were sequenced per donor, roughly 20% of them non-productive. The study used immunosequencing to profile the T cell repertoires of approximately 650 subjects and linked those repertoires to cytomegalovirus serostatus. About 280 gigabases of sequencing data and approximately 92 million unique TCR sequences made up an early release that covered around 640 HLA-typed donors. All discovery cohort repertoires had been generated using a single sequencing platform. Donor age, sex, ethnicity and CMV serostatus were compiled alongside the repertoire data. A later genetic analysis took genome-wide SNP genotypes for about 60% of the roughly 670 donors and used that subset as a discovery cohort. The number of donors typed differed by locus, with about 629-630 for A, B, C, DRB1 and DQB1, around 500 for DQA1, some 570 for DPA1, and under 490 for DPB1. The study aimed to test whether signatures of past pathogen exposure could be identified by cataloging public T cell receptors. The later analysis used no new phenotypic data to find candidate immune exposures, relying instead on TCR beta sequences and their occurrence across donors. HLA typing included class I and class II loci at four-digit resolution. Of the approximately 400 genotyped donors, 81% fell in the genetic ancestry cluster associated with self-reported Caucasian donors.

The cohort was made up of under 800 healthy bone marrow donors. Cohort members were all nominally healthy when sampled, although unrecorded immune exposures were likely present. The donor was CMV seronegative and was included in the group of 352 seronegative cohort members. Each donor provided a peripheral blood sample, and peripheral blood mononuclear cells were used for TCR beta sequencing. Genomic DNA extraction from the blood cell samples was performed with the Qiagen DNeasy Blood Extraction Kit. The paper's findings and limits, for the study overall: In a later analysis, the rate of TCR association differed among HLA loci, with DRB1 alleles having the most associated TCRs and HLA-C alleles having the fewest. The presence/absence analyses assumed that sequencing depth was roughly uniform across donors, and that assumption may not be true. The classifier was reported to diagnose cytomegalovirus status with high specificity and sensitivity in both the original cohort and the validation cohort. Correlated functional status among segregating V segments might be attributable to linkage disequilibrium, but an unknown experimental factor could not be ruled out. Because HLA typing was unavailable for some donors at each locus, only the typed subset was used in association tests. Approximately 18 rarely observed V segments, including chromosome 9 orphons, were excluded from the earlier analysis of approximately 500 of the donors because counts were too low. In this cohort, only TCR beta chains were sequenced, and detectable features were limited by the absence of alpha or paired-chain data. A few of the identified cytomegalovirus-associated TCR beta chains were confirmed in vitro to be specific for cytomegalovirus antigens. An association between a missense DCLRE1C variant and V-gene and J-gene trimming of TCR beta chains was found in a later genetic analysis and replicated in an independent cohort. According to a later analysis, most CMV-associated TCR beta chains appeared to be HLA-restricted, and the HLA associations seemed to be driven largely by CMV exposure. Assigning TCR associations to individual alleles was difficult when HLA alleles, especially DR and DQ, strongly co-occurred. Compared with equally common non-associated chains, HLA-associated TCR beta chains in a later analysis were more clonally expanded and had lower generation probabilities. Immune exposure information for the cohort was limited to CMV serostatus. In an earlier analysis of 587 of the donors, most TCR beta V segments appeared in productive rearrangements about 87% or about 30% of the time, broadly matching IMGT annotations. Several of the top co-occurrence clusters appeared to be linked to parvovirus B19, influenza, CMV and Epstein-Barr virus, according to a later analysis. It was suggested by the authors that the approach could potentially be generalized to other disease states and immunological phenotypes. Most TCR sequences were seen in very few donors, while some public TCRs were found in many individuals. A group of highly shared sequence variants was considered likely to be a technical artifact of the sequencing pipeline. The study gave a list of some 150 TCR beta chains associated with cytomegalovirus. A further reported finding was that TCR beta sequences accurately predicted the HLA-A and HLA-B alleles for most subjects in the first cohort. Specific HLA alleles were associated with 15,000 to 20,000 TCR beta sequences at a false discovery rate of 0.05 in a later analysis. In a later genetic analysis, fewer N-insertions in productive TCRs were reported among donors in an Asian-associated ancestry cluster than the roughly 700-donor mean.

The TCR comes from a boy aged 5-17 years in good health and CMV-seronegative. The sequenced sample consisted of PBMCs.

The CDR3 region: CASSVGLAGEFTDTQYF. The DNA sequence is TGTGCCAGCAGCGTAGGACTAGCGGGAGAGTTTACAGATACGCAGTATTTT. In this chain, TRBV9 is recombined with TRBJ2-3, with TRBD2 identical over 12 junction bases. The germline V gene gives CDR1 as SGDLS and CDR2 as YYNGEE. The cysteine opens and the phenylalanine closes a CDR3 of 17 amino acids. The DNA shown is the 51-base CDR3, in frame from base 1. V ends up 0 bases short and J 3 bases short, with an unmatched junction base count of 5.